The clone carrying this T cell receptor (beta chain) has at least ten counts. The data belong to a study of CD8+CD57+ T cells in acquired aplastic anemia. Germline CDR1 SQVTM, CDR2 ANQGSEA. The CDR3 totals 12 residues. The V gene lost 5 bases and the J gene lost 4 bases, with 9 bases spanning the gap. Sequencing was done on patients that had shown CD8+CD57+ cell expansion by flow cytometry. TCR beta VDJ and CDR3 were profiled, and genomic DNA was the template. TCRdb redid the calling of the reads with MiXCR, one entry per CDR3 protein. Of nearly 60,000 distinct CDR3 sequences in the sample, around 50% are singletons; the top ten hold roughly 16%.

This chain connects TRBV29-1 to TRBJ1-3, with a weak D call TRBD1 (5 bases). Material for sequencing was sorted CD4+, CD8+, or CD8+CD57+ T cells (not recorded which) from PBMCs. The receptor's source is a human donor with aplastic anemia. Here the CDR3 DNA reads TGCAGCGTTCAGGGTGACGGAAACACCATATATTTT. It yields the protein CSVQGDGNTIYF.